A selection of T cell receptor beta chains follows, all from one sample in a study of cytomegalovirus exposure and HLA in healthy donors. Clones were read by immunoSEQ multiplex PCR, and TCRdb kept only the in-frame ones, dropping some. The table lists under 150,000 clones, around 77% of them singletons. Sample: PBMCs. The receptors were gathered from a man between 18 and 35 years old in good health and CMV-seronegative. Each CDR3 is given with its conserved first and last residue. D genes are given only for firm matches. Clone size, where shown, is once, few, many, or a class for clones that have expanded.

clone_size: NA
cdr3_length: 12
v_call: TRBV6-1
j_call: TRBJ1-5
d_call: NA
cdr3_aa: CASVQGPGAQHF
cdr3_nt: TGTGCCAGCGTTCAAGGACCGGGAGCCCAGCATTTT

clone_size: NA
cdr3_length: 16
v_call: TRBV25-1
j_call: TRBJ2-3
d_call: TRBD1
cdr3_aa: CASSEHYRGRTDTQYF
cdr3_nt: TGTGCCAGCAGTGAACACTACAGGGGGCGCACAGATACGCAGTATTTT

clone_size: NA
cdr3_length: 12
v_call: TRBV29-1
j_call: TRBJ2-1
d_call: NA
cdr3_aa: CSVESNYNEQFF
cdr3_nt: TGCAGCGTTGAATCCAACTACAATGAGCAGTTCTTC

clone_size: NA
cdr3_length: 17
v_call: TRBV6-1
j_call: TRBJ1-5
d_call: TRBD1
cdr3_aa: CASSERRQGNLPQPQHF
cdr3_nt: TGTGCCAGCAGTGAAAGGAGACAGGGGAATTTGCCTCAGCCCCAGCATTTT

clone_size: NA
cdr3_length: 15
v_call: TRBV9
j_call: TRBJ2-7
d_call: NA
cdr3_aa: CASSVGHAPTYEQYF
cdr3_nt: TGTGCCAGCAGCGTAGGGCACGCCCCAACCTACGAGCAGTACTTC

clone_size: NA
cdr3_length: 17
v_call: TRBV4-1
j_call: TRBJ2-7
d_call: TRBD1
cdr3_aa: CASSQDTFTGGYYEQYF
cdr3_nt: TGCGCCAGCAGCCAAGATACTTTCACAGGGGGGTACTACGAGCAGTACTTC

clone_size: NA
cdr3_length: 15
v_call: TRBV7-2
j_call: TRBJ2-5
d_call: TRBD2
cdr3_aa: CASTLASGAGETQYF
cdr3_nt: TGTGCCAGCACCCTAGCTAGCGGGGCAGGGGAGACCCAGTACTTC

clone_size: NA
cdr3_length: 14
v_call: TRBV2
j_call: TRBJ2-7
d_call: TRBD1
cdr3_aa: CASRPTGVGYEQYF
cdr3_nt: TGTGCCAGCAGGCCGACAGGGGTTGGATACGAGCAGTACTTC

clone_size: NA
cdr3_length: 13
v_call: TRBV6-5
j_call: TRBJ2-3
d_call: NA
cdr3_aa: CASGGAYTDTQYF
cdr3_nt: TGTGCCAGCGGGGGGGCTTACACAGATACGCAGTATTTT

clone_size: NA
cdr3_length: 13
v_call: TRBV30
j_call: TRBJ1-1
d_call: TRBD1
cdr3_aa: CAWSEGAYTEAFF
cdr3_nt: TGTGCCTGGAGTGAGGGGGCTTACACTGAAGCTTTCTTT

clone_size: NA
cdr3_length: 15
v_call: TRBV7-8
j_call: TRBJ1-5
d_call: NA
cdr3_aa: CASSTTDSPNQPQHF
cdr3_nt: TGTGCCAGCAGCACAACAGACAGCCCGAATCAGCCCCAGCATTTT

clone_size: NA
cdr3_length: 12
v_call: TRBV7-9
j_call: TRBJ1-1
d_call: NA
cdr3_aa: CSSSLVRTEAFF
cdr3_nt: TGTTCCAGCAGCTTAGTGAGGACTGAAGCTTTCTTT

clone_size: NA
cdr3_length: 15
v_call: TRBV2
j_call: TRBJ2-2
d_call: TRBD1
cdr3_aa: CASTFGQGRTGELFF
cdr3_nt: TGTGCCAGCACTTTCGGACAGGGACGCACCGGGGAGCTGTTTTTT

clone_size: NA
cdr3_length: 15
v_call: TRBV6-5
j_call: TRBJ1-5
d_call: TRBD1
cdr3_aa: CASSPGTGVNQPQHF
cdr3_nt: TGTGCCAGCAGTCCCGGGACAGGGGTGAATCAGCCCCAGCATTTT

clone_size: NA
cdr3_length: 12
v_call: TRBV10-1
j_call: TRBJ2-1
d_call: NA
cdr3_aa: CASSDTGNEQFF
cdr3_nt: TGCGCCAGCAGTGATACGGGCAATGAGCAGTTCTTC

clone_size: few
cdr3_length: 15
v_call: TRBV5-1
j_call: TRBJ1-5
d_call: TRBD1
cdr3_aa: CASSRTGARNQPQHF
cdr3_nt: TGCGCCAGCAGCAGGACAGGGGCACGCAATCAGCCCCAGCATTTT

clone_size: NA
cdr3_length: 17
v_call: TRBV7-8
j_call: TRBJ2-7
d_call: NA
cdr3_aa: CASSSTSQGYWPYEQYF
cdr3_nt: TGTGCCAGCAGCTCTACCTCTCAGGGATATTGGCCTTACGAGCAGTACTTC

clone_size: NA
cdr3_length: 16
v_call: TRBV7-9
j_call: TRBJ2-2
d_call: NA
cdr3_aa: CASSLALELRAGELFF
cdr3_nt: TGTGCCAGCAGCTTAGCCCTTGAGTTACGGGCCGGGGAGCTGTTTTTT

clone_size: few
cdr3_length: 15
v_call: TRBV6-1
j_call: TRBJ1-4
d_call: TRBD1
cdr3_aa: CASSQGALDQGMLFF
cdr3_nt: TGTGCCAGCTCCCAGGGGGCGCTGGATCAGGGTATGCTGTTTTTT

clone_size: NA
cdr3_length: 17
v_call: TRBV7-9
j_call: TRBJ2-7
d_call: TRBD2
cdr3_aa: CASSLGEERGAVYEQYF
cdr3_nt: TGTGCCAGCAGCTTAGGAGAGGAGCGGGGGGCGGTCTACGAGCAGTACTTC

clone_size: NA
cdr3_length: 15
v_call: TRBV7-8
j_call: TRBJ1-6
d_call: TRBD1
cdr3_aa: CASSLGTGFYSPLHF
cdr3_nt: TGTGCCAGCAGCTTAGGGACAGGGTTTTATTCACCCCTCCACTTT

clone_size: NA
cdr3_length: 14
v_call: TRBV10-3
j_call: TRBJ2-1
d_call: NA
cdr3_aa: CAINYGGTTDEQFF
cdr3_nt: TGTGCCATCAACTACGGGGGAACCACGGATGAGCAGTTCTTC

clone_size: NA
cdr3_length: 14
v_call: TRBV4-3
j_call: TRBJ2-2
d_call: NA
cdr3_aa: CASSQDWEDGELFF
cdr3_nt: TGCGCCAGCAGCCAAGATTGGGAGGACGGGGAGCTGTTTTTT

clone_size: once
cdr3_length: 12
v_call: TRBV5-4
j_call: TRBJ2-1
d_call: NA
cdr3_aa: CASSNRTGEQFF
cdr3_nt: TGTGCCAGCAGTAATCGTACGGGGGAGCAGTTCTTC

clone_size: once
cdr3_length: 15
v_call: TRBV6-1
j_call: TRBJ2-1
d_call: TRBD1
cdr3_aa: CASSEEGASYNEQFF
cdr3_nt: TGTGCCAGCAGTGAAGAGGGGGCATCCTACAATGAGCAGTTCTTC

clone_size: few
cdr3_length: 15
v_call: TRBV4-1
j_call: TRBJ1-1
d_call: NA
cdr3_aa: CASSRSSEGRSEAFF
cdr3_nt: TGCGCCAGCAGCCGCTCATCGGAGGGGAGGTCTGAAGCTTTCTTT

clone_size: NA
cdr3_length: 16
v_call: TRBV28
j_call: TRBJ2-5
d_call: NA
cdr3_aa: CASSFLGGYPKETQYF
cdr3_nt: TGTGCCAGCAGTTTCCTCGGCGGATACCCTAAAGAGACCCAGTACTTC

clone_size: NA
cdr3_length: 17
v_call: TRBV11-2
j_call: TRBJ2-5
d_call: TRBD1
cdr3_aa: CASSSNRGSGPQETQYF
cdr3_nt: TGTGCCAGCAGCTCCAACAGGGGAAGTGGCCCACAAGAGACCCAGTACTTC

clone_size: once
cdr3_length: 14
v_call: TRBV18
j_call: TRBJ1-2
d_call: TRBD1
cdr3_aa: CASSSQQGSTPHTF
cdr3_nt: TGTGCCAGCTCATCCCAACAGGGGTCAACACCCCACACCTTC

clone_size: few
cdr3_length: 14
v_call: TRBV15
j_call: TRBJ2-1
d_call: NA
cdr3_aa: CATSIGGSYNEQFF
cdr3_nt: TGTGCCACCAGCATCGGGGGCTCCTACAATGAGCAGTTCTTC

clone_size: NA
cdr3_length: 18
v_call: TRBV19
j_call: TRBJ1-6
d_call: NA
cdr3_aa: CASSLIPVGSSYNSPLHF
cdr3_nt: TGTGCCAGTAGTCTCATCCCCGTCGGGAGCTCCTATAATTCACCCCTCCACTTT

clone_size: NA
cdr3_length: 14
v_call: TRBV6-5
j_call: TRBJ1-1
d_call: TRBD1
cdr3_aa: CASSRQGVITEAFF
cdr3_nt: TGTGCCAGCAGCCGACAGGGGGTGATCACTGAAGCTTTCTTT

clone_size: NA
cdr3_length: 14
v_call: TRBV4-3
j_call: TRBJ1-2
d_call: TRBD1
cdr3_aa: CASSLDRGNYGYTF
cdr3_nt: TGCGCCAGCAGCCTGGACAGGGGTAACTATGGCTACACCTTC

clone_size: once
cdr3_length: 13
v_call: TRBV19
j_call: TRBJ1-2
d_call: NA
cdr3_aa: CASSVQGLSGYTF
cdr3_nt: TGTGCCAGTAGTGTCCAGGGGTTGAGCGGCTACACCTTC

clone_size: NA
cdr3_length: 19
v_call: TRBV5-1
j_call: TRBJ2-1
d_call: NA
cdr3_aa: CASSLAGGALSRSYNEQFF
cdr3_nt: TGCGCCAGCAGCTTGGCCGGAGGGGCCCTCTCCCGCTCCTACAATGAGCAGTTCTTC

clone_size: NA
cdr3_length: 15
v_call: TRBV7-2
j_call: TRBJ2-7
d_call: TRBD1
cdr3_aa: CASSFVTGGSYEQYF
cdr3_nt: TGTGCCAGCAGCTTTGTGACAGGGGGCTCGTACGAGCAGTACTTC

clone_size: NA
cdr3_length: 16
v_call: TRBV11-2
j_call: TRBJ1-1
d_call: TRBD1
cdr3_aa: CASSQTGAPGGTEAFF
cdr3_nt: TGTGCCAGCAGCCAGACAGGGGCCCCCGGAGGTACTGAAGCTTTCTTT